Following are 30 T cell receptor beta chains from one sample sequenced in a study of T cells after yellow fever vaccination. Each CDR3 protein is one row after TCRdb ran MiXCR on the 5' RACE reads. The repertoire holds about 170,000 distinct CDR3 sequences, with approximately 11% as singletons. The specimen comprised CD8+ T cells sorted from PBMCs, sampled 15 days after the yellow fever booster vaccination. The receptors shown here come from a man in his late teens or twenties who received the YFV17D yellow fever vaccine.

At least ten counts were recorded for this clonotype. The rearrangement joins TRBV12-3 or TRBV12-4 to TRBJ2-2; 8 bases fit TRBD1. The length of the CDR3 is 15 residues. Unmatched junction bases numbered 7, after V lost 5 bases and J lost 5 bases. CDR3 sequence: CASSRTDRATGELFF. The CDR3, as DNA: TGTGCCAGCAGTAGAACGGACAGGGCGACCGGGGAGCTGTTTTTT.

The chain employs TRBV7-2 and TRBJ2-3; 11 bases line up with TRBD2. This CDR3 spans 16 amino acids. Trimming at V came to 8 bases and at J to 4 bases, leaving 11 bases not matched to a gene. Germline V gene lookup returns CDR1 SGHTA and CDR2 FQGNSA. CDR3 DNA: TGTGCCAGCGATTGGATAGCGGGGGGGCCCCCAGATACGCAGTATTTT. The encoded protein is CASDWIAGGPPDTQYF.

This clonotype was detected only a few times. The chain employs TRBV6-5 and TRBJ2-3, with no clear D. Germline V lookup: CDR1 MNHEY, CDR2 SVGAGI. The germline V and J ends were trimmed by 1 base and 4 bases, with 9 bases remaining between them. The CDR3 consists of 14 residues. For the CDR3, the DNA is TGTGCCAGCAGTTACTTGAATTTCGCAGATACGCAGTATTTT. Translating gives CASSYLNFADTQYF.

CDR3 DNA: TGTGCCAGCAAACCCGCCGGTGACGGCAATGGCTACACCTTC. This encodes CASKPAGDGNGYTF. The V call is TRBV7-9, the J call TRBJ1-2; D is unclear. The V gene lost 7 bases and the J gene lost 6 bases, with 18 bases spanning the gap. The CDR3 consists of 14 residues. The germline V gene encodes CDR1 SEHNR and CDR2 FQNEAQ (reference sequence).

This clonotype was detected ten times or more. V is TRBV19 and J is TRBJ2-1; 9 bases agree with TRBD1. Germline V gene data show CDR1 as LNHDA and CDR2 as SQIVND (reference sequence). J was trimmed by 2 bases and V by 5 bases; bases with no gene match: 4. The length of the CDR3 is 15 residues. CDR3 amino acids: CASSVGQGPYNEQFF. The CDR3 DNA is TGTGCCAGTAGTGTGGGACAGGGTCCCTACAATGAGCAGTTCTTC.

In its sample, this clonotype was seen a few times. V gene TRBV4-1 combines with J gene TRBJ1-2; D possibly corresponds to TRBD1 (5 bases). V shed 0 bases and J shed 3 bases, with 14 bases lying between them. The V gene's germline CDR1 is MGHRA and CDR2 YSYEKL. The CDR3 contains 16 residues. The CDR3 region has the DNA TGCGCCAGCAGCCAAGATCCGGCAGGGTACTACTATGGCTACACCTTC. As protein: CASSQDPAGYYYGYTF.

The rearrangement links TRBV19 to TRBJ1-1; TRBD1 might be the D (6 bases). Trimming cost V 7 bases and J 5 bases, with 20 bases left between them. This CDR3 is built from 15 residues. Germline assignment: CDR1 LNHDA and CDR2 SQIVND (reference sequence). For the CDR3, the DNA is TGTGCCAGTACCACCGGGGGAGGGGGTCGGACTGAAGCTTTCTTT. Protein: CASTTGGGGRTEAFF. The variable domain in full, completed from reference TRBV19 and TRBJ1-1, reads DGGITQSPKYLFRKEGQNVTLSCEQNLNHDAMYWYRQDPGQGLRLIYYSQIVNDFQKGDIAEGYSVSREKKESFPLTVTSAQKNPTAFYLCASTTGGGGRTEAFFGQGTRLTVV.

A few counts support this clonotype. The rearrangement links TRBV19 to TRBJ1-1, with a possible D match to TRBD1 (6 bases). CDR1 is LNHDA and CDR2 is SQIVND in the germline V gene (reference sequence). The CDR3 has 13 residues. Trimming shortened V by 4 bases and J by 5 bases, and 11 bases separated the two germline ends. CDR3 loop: CASSKNRETEAFF. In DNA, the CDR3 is TGTGCCAGTAGTAAGAACAGGGAAACTGAAGCTTTCTTT.

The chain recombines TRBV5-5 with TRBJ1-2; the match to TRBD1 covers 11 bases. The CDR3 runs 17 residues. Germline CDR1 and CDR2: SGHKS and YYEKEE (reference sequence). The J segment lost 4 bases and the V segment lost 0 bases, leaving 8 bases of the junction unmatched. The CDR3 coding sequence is TGTGCCAGCAGCTTGGCAGGACAGGGGGCGCGTGTCTATGGCTACACCTTC. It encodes CASSLAGQGARVYGYTF.

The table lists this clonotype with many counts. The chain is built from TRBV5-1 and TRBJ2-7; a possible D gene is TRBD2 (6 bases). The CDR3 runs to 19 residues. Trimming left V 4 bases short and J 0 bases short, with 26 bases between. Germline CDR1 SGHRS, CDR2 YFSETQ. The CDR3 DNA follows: TGCGCCAGCAGCCATTGTCACTACCCCCTAGCGCCAAGCTCCTACGAGCAGTACGTC. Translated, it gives CASSHCHYPLAPSSYEQYV.

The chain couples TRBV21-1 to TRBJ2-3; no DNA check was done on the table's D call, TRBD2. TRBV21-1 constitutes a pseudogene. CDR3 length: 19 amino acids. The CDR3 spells CASSKGRSGPPSSTDTQYF. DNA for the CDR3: TGTGCCAGCAGCAAAGGGAGGAGTGGACCCCCGTCTAGCACAGATACGCAGTATTTT.

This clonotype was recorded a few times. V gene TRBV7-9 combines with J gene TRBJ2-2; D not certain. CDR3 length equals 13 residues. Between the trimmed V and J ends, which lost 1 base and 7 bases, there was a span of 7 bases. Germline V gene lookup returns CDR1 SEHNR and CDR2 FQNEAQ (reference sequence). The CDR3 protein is CASSLGPHGELFF. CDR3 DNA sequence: TGTGCCAGCAGCTTAGGTCCCCACGGGGAGCTGTTTTTT.

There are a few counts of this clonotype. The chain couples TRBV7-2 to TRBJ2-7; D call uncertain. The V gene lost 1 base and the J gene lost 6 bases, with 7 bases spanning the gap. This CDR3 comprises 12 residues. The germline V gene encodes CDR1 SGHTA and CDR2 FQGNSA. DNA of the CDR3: TGTGCCAGCAGCTTAGGCTGGAGCGAGCAGTACTTC. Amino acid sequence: CASSLGWSEQYF.

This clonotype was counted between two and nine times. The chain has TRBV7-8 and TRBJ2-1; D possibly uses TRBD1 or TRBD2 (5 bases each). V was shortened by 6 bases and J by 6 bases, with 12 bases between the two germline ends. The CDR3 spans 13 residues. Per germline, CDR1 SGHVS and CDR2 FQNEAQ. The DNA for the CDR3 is TGTGCCAGCAGTACCGGGACCGGCAATGAGCAGTTCTTC. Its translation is CASSTGTGNEQFF.

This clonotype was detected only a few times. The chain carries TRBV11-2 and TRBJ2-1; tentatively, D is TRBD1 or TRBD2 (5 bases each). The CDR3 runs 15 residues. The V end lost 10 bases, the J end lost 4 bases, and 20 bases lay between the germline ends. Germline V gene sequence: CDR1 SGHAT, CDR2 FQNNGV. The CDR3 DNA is TGTGCCACCACCCCCGGGACGACGCGATACAATGAGCAGTTCTTC. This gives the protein CATTPGTTRYNEQFF.

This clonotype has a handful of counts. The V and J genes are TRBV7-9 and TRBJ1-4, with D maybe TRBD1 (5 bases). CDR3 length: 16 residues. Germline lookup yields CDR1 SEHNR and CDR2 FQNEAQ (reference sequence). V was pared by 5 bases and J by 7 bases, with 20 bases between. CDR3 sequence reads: CASSVSVGLASEKLFF. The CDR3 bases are TGTGCCAGCAGCGTCTCCGTGGGGCTTGCAAGTGAAAAACTGTTTTTT.

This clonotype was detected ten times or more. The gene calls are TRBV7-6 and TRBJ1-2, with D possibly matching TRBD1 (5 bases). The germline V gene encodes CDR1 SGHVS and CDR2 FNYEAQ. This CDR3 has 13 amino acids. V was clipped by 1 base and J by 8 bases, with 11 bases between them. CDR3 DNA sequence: TGTGCCAGCAGCTTAGGGCAGGGCTCGGGCTACACCTTC. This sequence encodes CASSLGQGSGYTF.

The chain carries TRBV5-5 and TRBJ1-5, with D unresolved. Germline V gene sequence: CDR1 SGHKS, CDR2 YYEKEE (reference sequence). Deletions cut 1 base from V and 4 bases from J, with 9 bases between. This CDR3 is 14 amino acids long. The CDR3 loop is CASSLRGINQPQHF. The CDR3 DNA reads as TGTGCCAGCAGCTTGCGCGGAATTAATCAGCCCCAGCATTTT.

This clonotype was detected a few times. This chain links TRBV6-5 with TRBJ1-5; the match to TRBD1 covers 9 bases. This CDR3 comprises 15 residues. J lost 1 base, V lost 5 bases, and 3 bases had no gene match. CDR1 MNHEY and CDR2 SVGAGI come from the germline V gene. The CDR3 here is CASSIGQGSNQPQHF. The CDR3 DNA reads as TGTGCCAGCAGTATCGGACAGGGGAGCAATCAGCCCCAGCATTTT.

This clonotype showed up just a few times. The CDR3: CSVVSGGKETQYF. CDR3 DNA: TGCAGCGTTGTGAGCGGGGGGAAAGAGACCCAGTACTTC. The rearrangement uses TRBV29-1 and TRBJ2-5; TRBD2 aligns across 9 bases. The CDR3 runs to 13 residues. The V gene end was trimmed by 4 bases and the J gene end by 3 bases; junction bases not matched to a gene: 3. CDR1 SQVTM and CDR2 ANQGSEA come from the germline V gene.

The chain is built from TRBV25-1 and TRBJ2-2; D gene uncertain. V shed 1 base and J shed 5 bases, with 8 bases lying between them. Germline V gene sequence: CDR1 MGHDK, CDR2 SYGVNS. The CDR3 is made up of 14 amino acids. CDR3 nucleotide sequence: TGTGCCAGCAGTGAATCTATGGTGACCGGGGAGCTGTTTTTT. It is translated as CASSESMVTGELFF.

CDR3 loop: CASSLSLRDGEKLFF. The CDR3 bases are TGTGCCAGCAGCTTATCGCTCCGGGACGGTGAAAAACTGTTTTTT. The chain joins TRBV11-2 to TRBJ1-4, with D tentatively TRBD1 (5 bases). CDR3 size: 15 residues. Germline values: CDR1 SGHAT, CDR2 FQNNGV. Trimming removed 2 bases from V and 7 bases from J, with 14 bases in between.

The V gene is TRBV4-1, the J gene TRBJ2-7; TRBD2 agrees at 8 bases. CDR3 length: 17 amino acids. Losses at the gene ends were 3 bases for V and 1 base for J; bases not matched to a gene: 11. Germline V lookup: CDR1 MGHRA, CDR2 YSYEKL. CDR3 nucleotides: TGCGCCAGCAGCCAGGGGGGAGGGGTAGCGGGGTCCTACGAGCAGTACTTC. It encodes CASSQGGGVAGSYEQYF.

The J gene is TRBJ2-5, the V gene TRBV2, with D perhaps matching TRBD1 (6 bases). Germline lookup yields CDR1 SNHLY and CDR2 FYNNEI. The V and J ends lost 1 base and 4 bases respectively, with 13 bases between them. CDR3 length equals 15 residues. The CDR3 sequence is CASSEVSQGPETQYF. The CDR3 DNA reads TGTGCCAGCAGTGAAGTCTCACAGGGCCCAGAGACCCAGTACTTC.

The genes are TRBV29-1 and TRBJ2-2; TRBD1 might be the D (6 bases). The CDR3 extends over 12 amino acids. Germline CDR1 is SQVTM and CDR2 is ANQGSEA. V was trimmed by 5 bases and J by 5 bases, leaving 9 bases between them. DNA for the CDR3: TGCAGCGTTCCTACAGGGACCGGGGAGCTGTTTTTT. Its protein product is CSVPTGTGELFF.

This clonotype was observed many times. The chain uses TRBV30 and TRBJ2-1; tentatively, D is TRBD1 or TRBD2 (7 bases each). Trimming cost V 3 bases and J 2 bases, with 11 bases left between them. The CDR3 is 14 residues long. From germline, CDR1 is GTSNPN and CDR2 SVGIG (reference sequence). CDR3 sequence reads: CAWRAGGAYNEQFF. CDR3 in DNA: TGTGCCTGGAGAGCAGGGGGGGCCTACAATGAGCAGTTCTTC.

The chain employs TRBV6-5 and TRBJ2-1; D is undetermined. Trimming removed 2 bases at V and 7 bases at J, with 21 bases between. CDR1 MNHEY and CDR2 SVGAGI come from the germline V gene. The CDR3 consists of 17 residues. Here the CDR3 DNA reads TGTGCCAGCAGTTACCCGAGTACCGGGCCTTCGTGGAATGAGCAGTTCTTC. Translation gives CASSYPSTGPSWNEQFF.

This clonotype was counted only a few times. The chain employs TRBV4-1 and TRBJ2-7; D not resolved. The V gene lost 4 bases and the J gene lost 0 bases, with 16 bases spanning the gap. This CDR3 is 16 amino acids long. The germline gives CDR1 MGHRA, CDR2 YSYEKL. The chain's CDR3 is CASSPMGRPYSYEQYF. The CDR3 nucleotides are TGCGCCAGCAGCCCCATGGGTAGGCCCTACTCCTACGAGCAGTACTTC.

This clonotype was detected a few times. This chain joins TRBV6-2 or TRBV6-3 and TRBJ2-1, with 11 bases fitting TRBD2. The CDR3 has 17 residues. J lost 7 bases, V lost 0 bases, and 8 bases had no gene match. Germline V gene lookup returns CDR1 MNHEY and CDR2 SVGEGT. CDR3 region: CASSYSIDRTSGNEQFF. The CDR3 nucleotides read TGTGCCAGCAGTTACTCGATTGATCGGACTAGCGGGAATGAGCAGTTCTTC.

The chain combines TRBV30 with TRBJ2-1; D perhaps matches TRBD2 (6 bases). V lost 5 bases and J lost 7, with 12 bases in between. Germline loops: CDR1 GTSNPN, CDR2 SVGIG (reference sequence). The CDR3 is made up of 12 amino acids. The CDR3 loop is CAWGRTGNEQFF. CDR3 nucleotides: TGTGCCTGGGGGAGGACGGGGAATGAGCAGTTCTTC.